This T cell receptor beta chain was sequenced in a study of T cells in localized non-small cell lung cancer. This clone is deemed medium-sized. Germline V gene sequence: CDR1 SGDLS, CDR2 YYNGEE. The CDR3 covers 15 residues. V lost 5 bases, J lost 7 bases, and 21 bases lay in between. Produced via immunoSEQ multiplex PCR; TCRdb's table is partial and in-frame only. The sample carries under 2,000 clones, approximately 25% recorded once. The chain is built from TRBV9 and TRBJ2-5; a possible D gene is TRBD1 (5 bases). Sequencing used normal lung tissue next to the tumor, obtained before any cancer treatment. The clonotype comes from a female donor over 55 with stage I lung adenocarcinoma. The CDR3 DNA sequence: TGTGCCAGCAGTGAAGCGCTTGGTCAGCAGGGGACCCAGTACTTC. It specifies CASSEALGQQGTQYF.